This TCR beta chain was documented in a study of CD8 T cells in ankylosing spondylitis. General observations from the study: Within peripheral blood, clones linked to disease were CD8+ and relatively rare. Disease-linked clones were reportedly significantly enriched in matched ankylosing spondylitis synovial fluid.

About this clonotype itself: Its antigen is unidentified.

Quantitative 5'-RACE with molecular barcodes was used to make the TCR beta libraries. TCRdb analysed the 5' RACE reads with MiXCR anew, one entry per CDR3 protein. The sample has tens of thousands of distinct CDR3 sequences; around 6.5% are singletons. The sequencing input was synovial fluid, either unsorted or a sorted T cell fraction (not recorded which). This TCR was sampled from a male donor with ankylosing spondylitis.

The CDR3 DNA follows: TGTGCCAGCAGCCCGCCCGGCGGACCCTACGAGCAGTACTTC. This encodes CASSPPGGPYEQYF. The chain links TRBV11-2 to TRBJ2-7; D not resolved. V lost 5 bases and J lost 2, with 13 bases in between. The CDR3 is 14 residues long. From germline, CDR1 is SGHAT and CDR2 FQNNGV.